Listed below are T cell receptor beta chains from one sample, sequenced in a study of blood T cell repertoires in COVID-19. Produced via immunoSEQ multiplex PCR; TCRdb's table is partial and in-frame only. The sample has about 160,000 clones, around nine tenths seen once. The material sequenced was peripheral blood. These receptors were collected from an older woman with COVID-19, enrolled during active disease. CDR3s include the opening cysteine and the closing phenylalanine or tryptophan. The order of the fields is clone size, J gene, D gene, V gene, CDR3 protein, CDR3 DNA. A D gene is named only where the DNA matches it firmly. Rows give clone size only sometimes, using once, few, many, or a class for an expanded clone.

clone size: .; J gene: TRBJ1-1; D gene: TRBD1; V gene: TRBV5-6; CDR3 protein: CASSPGTGNRNTEAFF; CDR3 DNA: TGTGCCAGCAGCCCGGGGACAGGGAATCGGAACACTGAAGCTTTCTTT
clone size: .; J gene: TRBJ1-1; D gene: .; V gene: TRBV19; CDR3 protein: CASNGGRNTEAFF; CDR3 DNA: TGTGCCAGTAACGGAGGGAGAAACACTGAAGCTTTCTTT
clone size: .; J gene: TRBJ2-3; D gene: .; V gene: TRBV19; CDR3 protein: CAIISGDTQYF; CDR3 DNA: TGTGCCATAATCTCCGGAGATACGCAGTATTTT
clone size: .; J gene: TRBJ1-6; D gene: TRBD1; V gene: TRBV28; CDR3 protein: CASSWTGRNSPLHF; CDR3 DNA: TGTGCCAGCAGTTGGACAGGGAGGAATTCACCCCTCCACTTT
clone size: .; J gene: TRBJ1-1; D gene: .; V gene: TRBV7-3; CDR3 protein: CASSLNYRGTEAFF; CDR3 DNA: TGTGCCAGCAGCTTGAATTACCGGGGCACTGAAGCTTTCTTT
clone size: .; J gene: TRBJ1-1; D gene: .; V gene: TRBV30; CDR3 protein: CAWSDMASTEAFF; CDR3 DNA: TGTGCCTGGAGCGACATGGCTTCCACTGAAGCTTTCTTT
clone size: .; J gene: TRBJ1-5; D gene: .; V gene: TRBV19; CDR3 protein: CASSTPGNSNQPQHF; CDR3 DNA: TGTGCCAGTAGTACCCCGGGGAATAGCAATCAGCCCCAGCATTTT
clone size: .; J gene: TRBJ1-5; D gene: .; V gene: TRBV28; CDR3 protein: CASSLGGAGGNQPQHF; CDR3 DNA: TGTGCCAGCAGTTTAGGGGGCGCTGGGGGCAATCAGCCCCAGCATTTT
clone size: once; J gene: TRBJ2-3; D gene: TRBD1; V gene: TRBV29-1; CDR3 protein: CSVAPTDRGLADTQYF; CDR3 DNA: TGCAGCGTGGCCCCAACCGACAGGGGGCTTGCAGATACGCAGTATTTT
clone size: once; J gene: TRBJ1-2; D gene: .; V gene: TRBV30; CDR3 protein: CAWRTGGGGYGYTF; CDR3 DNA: TGTGCCTGGAGAACGGGGGGCGGCGGCTATGGCTACACCTTC
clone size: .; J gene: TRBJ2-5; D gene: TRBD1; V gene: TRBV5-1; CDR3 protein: CASSGREMGQGRETQYF; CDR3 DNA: TGCGCCAGCAGCGGAAGGGAAATGGGACAGGGGAGGGAGACCCAGTACTTC
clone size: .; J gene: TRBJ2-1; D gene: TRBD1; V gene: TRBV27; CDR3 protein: CAVQGWGLTYNEQFF; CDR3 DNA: TGTGCCGTACAGGGGTGGGGGCTCACCTACAATGAGCAGTTCTTC
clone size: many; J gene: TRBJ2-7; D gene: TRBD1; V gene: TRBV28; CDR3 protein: CASHPQGIGYEQYF; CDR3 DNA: TGTGCCAGCCACCCACAGGGGATTGGATACGAGCAGTACTTC
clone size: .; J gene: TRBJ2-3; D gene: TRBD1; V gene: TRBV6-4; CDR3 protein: CASSAGQGVRDTQYF; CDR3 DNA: TGTGCCAGCAGTGCTGGTCAGGGGGTCAGAGATACGCAGTATTTT
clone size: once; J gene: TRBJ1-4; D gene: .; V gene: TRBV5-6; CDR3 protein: CASSLGYVFTALNEKLFF; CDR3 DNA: TGTGCCAGCAGCCTGGGATATGTTTTCACAGCACTTAATGAAAAACTGTTTTTT
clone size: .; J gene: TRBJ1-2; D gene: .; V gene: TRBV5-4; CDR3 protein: CASSSQTEPRGYTF; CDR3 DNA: TGTGCCAGCAGCTCCCAGACGGAGCCCCGTGGCTACACCTTC
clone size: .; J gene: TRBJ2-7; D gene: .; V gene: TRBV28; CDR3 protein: CASRLDPDSSYEQYF; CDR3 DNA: TGTGCCAGCAGACTTGACCCGGACAGCTCCTACGAGCAGTACTTC
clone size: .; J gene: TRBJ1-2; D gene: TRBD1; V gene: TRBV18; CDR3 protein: CASSTRDRGDYGYTF; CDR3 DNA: TGTGCCAGCTCAACCCGCGACAGGGGTGACTATGGCTACACCTTC
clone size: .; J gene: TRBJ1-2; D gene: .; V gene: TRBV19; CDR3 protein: CASTSRQEHGYTF; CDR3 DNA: TGTGCCAGTACCTCCCGACAGGAGCATGGCTACACCTTC
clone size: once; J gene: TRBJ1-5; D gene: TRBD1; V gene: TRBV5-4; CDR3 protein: CASSLSGQGPNQPQHF; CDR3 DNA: TGTGCCAGCAGCTTATCGGGACAGGGCCCAAATCAGCCCCAGCATTTT
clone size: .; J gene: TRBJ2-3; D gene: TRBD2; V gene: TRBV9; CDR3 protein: CASSHVAGGPTDTQYF; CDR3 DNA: TGTGCCAGCAGCCACGTGGCGGGGGGGCCGACAGATACGCAGTATTTT
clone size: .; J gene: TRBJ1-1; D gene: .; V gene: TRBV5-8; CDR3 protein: CASSPYQLRSDTEAFF; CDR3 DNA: TGTGCCAGCAGCCCCTACCAACTAAGGTCGGACACTGAAGCTTTCTTT
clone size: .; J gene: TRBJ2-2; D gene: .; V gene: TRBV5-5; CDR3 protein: CASSLVPAGELFF; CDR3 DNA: TGTGCCAGCAGCTTGGTTCCCGCCGGGGAGCTGTTTTTT
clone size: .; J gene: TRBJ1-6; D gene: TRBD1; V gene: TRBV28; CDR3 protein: CASSLPGGANNSPLHF; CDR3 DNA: TGTGCCAGCAGTTTACCAGGGGGCGCGAATAATTCACCCCTCCACTTT
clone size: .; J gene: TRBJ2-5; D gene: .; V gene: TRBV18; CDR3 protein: CASSPPPHKNQETQYF; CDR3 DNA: TGTGCCAGCTCACCACCACCCCACAAAAACCAAGAGACCCAGTACTTC
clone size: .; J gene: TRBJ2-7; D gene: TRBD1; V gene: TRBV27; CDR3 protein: CASSGRDRGYEQYF; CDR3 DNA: TGTGCCAGCAGTGGCCGGGACAGGGGCTACGAGCAGTACTTC
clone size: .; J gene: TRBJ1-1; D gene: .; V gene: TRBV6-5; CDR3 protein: CASSGRGNTEAFF; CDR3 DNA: TGTGCCAGCAGCGGCCGGGGGAACACTGAAGCTTTCTTT